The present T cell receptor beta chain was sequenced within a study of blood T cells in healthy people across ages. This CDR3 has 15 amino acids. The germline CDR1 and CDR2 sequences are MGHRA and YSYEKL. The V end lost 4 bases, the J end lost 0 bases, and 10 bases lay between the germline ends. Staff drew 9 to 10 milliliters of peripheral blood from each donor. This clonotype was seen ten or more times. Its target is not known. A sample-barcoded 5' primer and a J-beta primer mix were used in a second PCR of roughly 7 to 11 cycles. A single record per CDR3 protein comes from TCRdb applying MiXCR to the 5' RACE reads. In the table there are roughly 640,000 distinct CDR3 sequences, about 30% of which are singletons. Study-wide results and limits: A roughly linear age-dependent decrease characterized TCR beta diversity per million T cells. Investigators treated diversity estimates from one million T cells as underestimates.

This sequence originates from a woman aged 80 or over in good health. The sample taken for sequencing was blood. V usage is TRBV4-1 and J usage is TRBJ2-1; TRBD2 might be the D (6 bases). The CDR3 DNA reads TGCGCCAGCAGCCGACTAGGGAGCTCCTACAATGAGCAGTTCTTC. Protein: CASSRLGSSYNEQFF.